This TCR beta chain was profiled in a study of vaccination and CD4 T cells after COVID-19. Study observations and caveats: Spike mono-reactivity was evident in 304 of the 307 vaccine-specific clones derived from convalescent patients. No early post-infection timepoints were studied, and convalescent patients studied were relatively few.

In the case of this clonotype: The target antigen is unknown.

An Oncomine TCR Beta short-read assay was used to sequence the DNA from cultured CD4+ T cells. Genomic DNA was extracted from cultured CD4+ T cells. TCRdb fed the PCR reads into MiXCR, producing one record per CDR3 protein. The sample has under 7,000 distinct CDR3 sequences, approximately 37% seen once. Treatment here: approximately 11-day PBMC culture with coronavirus spike peptide pools or control peptides (ViraFEST assay). CD4+ T cells that came from the unexposed donor were collected before the COVID-19 pandemic (2011-2018). Negative selection was the method that isolated CD4+ T cells after 10 days of culture. Probes of unexposed-donor CD4+ T cells used SARS-CoV-2 S/N and four cold-coronavirus spikes (cells permitting). Germline CDR1 and CDR2: LNHDA and SQIVND (reference sequence). V trimming: 5 bases; J trimming: 4 bases; junction bases outside the gene matches: 6. This CDR3 has 14 residues.

The chain employs TRBV19 and TRBJ1-2; the match to TRBD1 covers 8 bases. The origin of this receptor is a human donor in good health. Sequenced sample: CD4+ T cells from blood, cultured in vitro. CDR3: CASSRQGSSYGYTF. The CDR3 DNA sequence: TGTGCCAGTAGTCGACAGGGGTCTTCCTATGGCTACACCTTC.